Below, one T cell receptor beta chain is given with its context. Its target is not known. This entry comes from a study of beta chain features in type 1 diabetes. Study conclusions and caveats: Among patients, naive, central memory and Treg TCRB repertoires appeared more similar than among healthy donors.

Purity exceeding 95% was reached by all sorted populations. The authors reverse transcribed all of the isolated RNA, so sequencing captured expressed TCRB transcripts. TCRdb's table, derived via immunoSEQ multiplex PCR, lists solely in-frame clones and lacks some. The table lists 60,000 or so clones, about 61% of them singletons. The CDR3 loop spans 16 amino acids. V lost 5 bases and J lost 0, with 14 bases in between. Germline loops: CDR1 MNHNS, CDR2 SASEGT. Sequenced input: Tregs from blood. The TCR was taken from a woman between 18 and 29 years old in good health. J is TRBJ1-3 and V is TRBV6-1, with D maybe TRBD1 (6 bases). This CDR3 is CASSQDRFFSGNTIYF. CDR3 sequence (DNA): TGTGCCAGCAGTCAAGACAGGTTTTTCTCTGGAAACACCATATATTTT.